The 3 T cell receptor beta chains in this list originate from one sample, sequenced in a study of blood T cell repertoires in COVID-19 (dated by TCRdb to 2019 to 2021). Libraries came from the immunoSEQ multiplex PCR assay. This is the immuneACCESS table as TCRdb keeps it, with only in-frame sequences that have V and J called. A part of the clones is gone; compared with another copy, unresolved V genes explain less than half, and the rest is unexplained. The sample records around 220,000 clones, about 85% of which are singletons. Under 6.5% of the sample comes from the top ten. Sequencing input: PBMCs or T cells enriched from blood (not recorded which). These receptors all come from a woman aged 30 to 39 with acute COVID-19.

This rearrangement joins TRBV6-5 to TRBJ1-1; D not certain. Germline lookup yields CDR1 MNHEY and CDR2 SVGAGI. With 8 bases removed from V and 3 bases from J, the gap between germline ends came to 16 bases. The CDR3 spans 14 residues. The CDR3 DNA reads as TGTGCCAGCGCAGTCAAGCCTAGGCACACTGAAGCTTTCTTT. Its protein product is CASAVKPRHTEAFF.

CDR3 sequence reads: CAISSRVPGGETQYF. The CDR3 region has the DNA TGTGCCATCAGTTCCCGGGTCCCCGGAGGAGAGACCCAGTACTTC. The J gene is TRBJ2-5, the V gene TRBV10-3, with TRBD2 as a possible D gene (5 bases). The germline CDR1 and CDR2 sequences are ENHRY and SYGVKD. V gave up 5 bases and J gave up 4 bases, with 17 bases separating them. The CDR3 consists of 15 residues.

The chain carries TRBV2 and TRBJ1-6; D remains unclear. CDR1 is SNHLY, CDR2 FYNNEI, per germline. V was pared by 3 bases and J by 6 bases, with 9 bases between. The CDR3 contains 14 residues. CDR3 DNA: TGTGCCAGCAGTGATCGGGTCGGTAATTCACCCCTCCACTTT. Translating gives CASSDRVGNSPLHF.